This TCR beta chain was retrieved from a study of T cell repertoires in cytomegalovirus infection (dated by TCRdb to 2018 to 2020). Looking at the study overall: Alongside well-studied HLA-B-restricted epitopes, the peptide stimulations were aimed at recently identified HLA-C-restricted CMV epitopes, whose presentation resists viral immunomodulation. Because public TCR beta signatures pointed to carriage of CMV infection together with the matching HLA type, the HLA type of each donor mattered for the analysis. What the research found in general, with its limitations: The ex vivo response was dominated by HLA-C-restricted CMV-specific TCR beta clonotypes, and the single most frequent clonotype in two of eight donors was supplied by these HLA-C-restricted clonotypes. Cumulative frequency of public TCR beta family members discriminated carriers of CMV infection plus the relevant HLA type in this cohort and an independent 352-donor cohort.

Sequencing was carried out with an Illumina HiSeq 1500. TCRdb applied fastp at Q25 and MiXCR to the public reads, then kept only in-frame beta chains. Each entry merges the rows of one CDR3 protein and shows their most common DNA and genes. Within this sample are tens of thousands of distinct CDR3 sequences, with 35% to 50% of them counted one time only. Of the sample, roughly 93% is held by the ten largest clones. This clonotype has more than one count but fewer than ten. This receptor's antigen is unknown. The input lacks base qualities; no much larger clone sits a single base away. The sample's treatment or condition, from its label and the paper: in vitro stimulation with specific CMV peptide epitopes to enrich CMV-specific T cells. The receptor was derived from a human donor in good health (CMV status not recorded). Some clones in this sample may be carry-over from other donors' samples. Sequenced material: CD8+ T cells from cultured PBMCs, taken from culture after CMV antigen stimulation.

This receptor carries the CDR3 CASRPGTKYEQYF. The nucleotide sequence is TGTGCCAGCAGACCCGGGACTAAATACGAGCAGTACTTC. The V and J genes are TRBV7-8 and TRBJ2-7; the central 7 bases match TRBD2. From V the trimming removes 6 bases and from J it removes 4 bases, while the gene matches leave 6 bases of the junction unaccounted for. Including cysteine and phenylalanine, the CDR3 has 13 amino acids. CDR3 DNA is the only sequence kept; it has 39 bases, read in frame from the first base. Via the germline V gene, CDR1 is SGHVS and CDR2 FQNEAQ.